This T cell receptor (beta chain) appears in the sequencing data of a study of blood T cell repertoires in COVID-19. Looking at the study overall: COVID-19 samples from acute and convalescent phases originated in the United States, Italy and Spain. Sample material is recorded as cDNA or gDNA derived from T cells, B-cell-depleted T cells, or PBMCs.

CDR3 size: 15 residues. The junction had 4 bases not matched to a gene; V was cut back by 3 bases and J by 4 bases. Germline V gene lookup returns CDR1 SGHTS and CDR2 YDEGEE. Seattle patients were enrolled during active infection and followed longitudinally. Per the study methods: By means of reference gene primer amplification, nucleated cell counts were estimated. Only in-frame clones appear in the TCRdb table, and some are missing; sequencing was by immunoSEQ multiplex PCR. V and J calls plus clone size are reproduced from that table; the DNA served to infer D and trimming. Of approximately 200,000 clones listed, 85% to 90% are singletons.

This chain connects TRBV5-8 to TRBJ2-6; TRBD1 agrees at 7 bases. The clonotype was recovered from a man aged 25-45 years with COVID-19, enrolled during active disease. Sequencing was performed on peripheral blood. This chain's CDR3 is CASSSDRAGANVLTF. The CDR3 bases are TGTGCCAGCAGCTCTGACAGGGCCGGGGCCAACGTCCTGACTTTC.